A single sample gave rise to the 20 T cell receptor beta chains below, sequenced in a study of blood T cells in healthy people across ages. Using a J-beta primer mix together with a sample-barcoded 5' primer, a second PCR was run for roughly 6 to 12 cycles. MiXCR was run by TCRdb on the 5' RACE reads, yielding one entry per CDR3 protein. The table shows fewer than 950,000 distinct CDR3 sequences, with around 36% occurring only once. Source material: blood. Receptor source: a man aged 18 to 30 in good health.

This clonotype was found many times. The chain recombines TRBV7-8 with TRBJ2-1; 9 nucleotides match TRBD2. Germline V gene data show CDR1 as SGHVS and CDR2 as FQNEAQ. The J segment lost 3 bases and the V segment lost 5 bases, leaving 14 bases of the junction unmatched. This CDR3 contains 18 residues. For the CDR3, the DNA is TGTGCCAGCAGCCCCAGAAGACCGGGACTAGCCGACTACAATGAGCAGTTCTTC. Translation: CASSPRRPGLADYNEQFF.

The V and J genes are TRBV20-1 and TRBJ2-5; weak D call: TRBD2 (6 bases). Germline CDR1 DFQATT, CDR2 SNEGSKA (reference sequence). The CDR3 contains 13 residues. The V and J ends lost 4 bases and 6 bases respectively, with 15 bases between them. The CDR3 sequence is CSAIEEGRKTQYF. In nucleotides, the CDR3 is TGCAGTGCTATTGAGGAGGGGAGGAAGACCCAGTACTTC.

V and J are TRBV3-1 and TRBJ2-3; no clear D gene. Trimming pared 0 bases from V and 6 bases from J, leaving 13 bases between. This CDR3 has 15 amino acids. The germline CDR1 and CDR2 sequences are LGHDT and YNNKEL (reference sequence). The CDR3 sequence is CASSQEGKKADTQYF. DNA of the CDR3: TGTGCCAGCAGCCAAGAAGGCAAGAAGGCCGATACGCAGTATTTT.

This rearrangement joins TRBV7-2 to TRBJ2-3, with D perhaps matching TRBD2 (6 bases). Deletions cut 1 base from V and 1 base from J, with 12 bases between. This CDR3 spans 16 amino acids. Germline V CDR1 and CDR2: SGHTA, FQGNSA. CDR3 sequence reads: CASSLGRASGTDTQYF. For the CDR3, the DNA is TGTGCCAGCAGCTTAGGTCGGGCTAGCGGCACAGATACGCAGTATTTT.

J is TRBJ1-2 and V is TRBV6-5; D may be TRBD1 (6 bases). The CDR3 runs to 16 residues. The germline V gene has CDR1 MNHEY and CDR2 SVGAGI. Trimming removed 3 bases from V and 5 bases from J, with 19 bases in between. The CDR3 bases are TGTGCCAGCAGTTATGCGGGGGGGCGCATCCAGTATGGCTACACCTTC. As protein: CASSYAGGRIQYGYTF.

This clonotype has more than one count but fewer than ten. The V gene is TRBV20-1, the J gene TRBJ2-1, with 7 bases fitting TRBD1. The CDR3 consists of 15 residues. J gave up 9 bases and V 0 bases, and 11 bases lay outside the gene matches. Germline V gives CDR1 DFQATT, CDR2 SNEGSKA (reference sequence). CDR3: CSARDYKQGKSEQFF. The CDR3 DNA is TGCAGTGCTAGAGATTATAAACAGGGGAAGAGTGAGCAGTTCTTC.

The rearrangement uses TRBV14 and TRBJ1-2; TRBD1 is a possible D gene (6 bases). CDR1 SGHDN and CDR2 FVKESK come from the germline V gene. V lost 1 base and J 7 bases, leaving 16 bases between the germline ends. The CDR3 is 15 residues long. The CDR3 sequence is CASSQATGGLAGYTF. The DNA of the CDR3 is TGTGCCAGCAGCCAAGCAACCGGGGGCCTCGCTGGCTACACCTTC.

This clonotype was recorded at least ten times. This CDR3 is CASSGLAGGPNTDTQYF. Written as DNA, the CDR3 is TGTGCCAGCAGTGGACTAGCGGGGGGGCCGAACACAGATACGCAGTATTTT. The chain carries TRBV27 and TRBJ2-3, with 15 nucleotides matching TRBD2. This CDR3 spans 17 amino acids. Trimming took 5 bases from V and 2 from J; bases not matched to a gene: 5. Germline assignment: CDR1 MNHEY and CDR2 SMNVEV (reference sequence).

J is TRBJ1-2 and V is TRBV6-6; the D gene is possibly TRBD1 (5 bases). The length of the CDR3 is 13 residues. Germline CDR1 MNHNY, CDR2 SVGAGI (reference sequence). The V end was cut by 7 bases, the J end by 1 base, with 10 bases between. CDR3 sequence reads: CASNLGDNYGYTF. The CDR3 region has the DNA TGTGCCAGCAATCTAGGGGATAACTATGGCTACACCTTC.

This clonotype was found a few times. The chain has TRBV15 and TRBJ2-2, with D possibly TRBD1 on 6 matching bases. V was clipped by 3 bases and J by 1 base, with 6 bases between them. The CDR3 length is 14 residues. Germline CDR1 is LNHNV and CDR2 is YYDKDF (reference sequence). CDR3 sequence (DNA): TGTGCCACCAGCAGGGACAGGAACACCGGGGAGCTGTTTTTT. This gives the protein CATSRDRNTGELFF.

There are many counts of this clonotype. V usage is TRBV7-2 and J usage is TRBJ1-6; D not certain. Germline CDR1 and CDR2: SGHTA and FQGNSA. Trimming shortened V by 2 bases and J by 7 bases, and 0 bases separated the two germline ends. This CDR3 comprises 11 residues. CDR3 nucleotides: TGTGCCAGCAGCTTAAATTCACCCCTCCACTTT. As protein: CASSLNSPLHF.

This clonotype was counted at least ten times. The rearrangement links TRBV4-3 to TRBJ2-3, with 12 positions matching TRBD1. J gave up 5 bases and V 0 bases, and 6 bases lay outside the gene matches. The CDR3 has 17 amino acids. CDR1 and CDR2 from the germline V gene are LGHNA and YSLEER. The CDR3 sequence is CASSQDGTGGKRDTQYF. The CDR3 DNA follows: TGCGCCAGCAGCCAAGATGGGACAGGGGGCAAGAGAGATACGCAGTATTTT.

The chain links TRBV6-1 to TRBJ2-7, with a weak D call TRBD1 (5 bases). The germline V and J ends were trimmed by 6 bases and 0 bases, with 15 bases remaining between them. The V gene's germline CDR1 is MNHNS and CDR2 SASEGT. The CDR3 is made up of 15 amino acids. Here the CDR3 DNA reads TGTGCCAGCAGAGATGCAAAGACAGTCTCCTACGAGCAGTACTTC. Its translation is CASRDAKTVSYEQYF.

This clonotype was counted a few times. This chain uses TRBV7-2 with TRBJ2-5, with 7 bases identical to TRBD1. J gave up 11 bases and V 3 bases, and 18 bases lay outside the gene matches. CDR1 is SGHTA, CDR2 FQGNSA, per germline. CDR3 length: 16 residues. The CDR3 sequence: CASSFRTGNINNEQYF. As DNA, the CDR3 is TGTGCCAGCAGCTTCAGGACAGGCAATATTAACAATGAGCAGTACTTC.

The rearrangement links TRBV6-1 to TRBJ1-2, with 8 positions matching TRBD1. The CDR3 loop spans 18 amino acids. V lost 5 bases, J lost 4 bases, and 18 bases stayed unmatched. Per germline, CDR1 MNHNS and CDR2 SASEGT. This CDR3 reads CASSPDGDRQKRFYGYTF. The CDR3 DNA follows: TGTGCCAGCAGTCCCGATGGGGACAGGCAGAAGCGTTTCTATGGCTACACCTTC.

The V and J genes are TRBV5-1 and TRBJ1-5, with TRBD1 matching over 7 bases. The length of the CDR3 is 16 residues. The V segment lost 0 bases and the J segment 4 bases; nucleotides outside the gene matches: 7. Germline V gene lookup returns CDR1 SGHRS and CDR2 YFSETQ. This CDR3 is CASSLGGGQPNQPQHF. Here the CDR3 DNA reads TGCGCCAGCAGCTTGGGGGGGGGACAGCCTAATCAGCCCCAGCATTTT.

This clonotype was recorded at least ten times. The chain carries TRBV7-2 and TRBJ1-1; 7 positions agree with TRBD1. V lost 3 bases and J lost 2; bases outside the gene matches: 3. Germline-derived CDR1 and CDR2 are SGHTA and FQGNSA. The CDR3 runs to 14 residues. The CDR3 loop is CASSLEGANTEAFF. The CDR3 DNA follows: TGTGCCAGCAGCTTGGAGGGGGCTAACACTGAAGCTTTCTTT.

DNA of the CDR3: TGTGCCAGCAGCTTAAATCCCCCAGAATTAATTCAGCCCCAGCATTTT. Its protein is CASSLNPPELIQPQHF. This rearrangement joins TRBV7-2 to TRBJ1-5; D unclear. The germline CDR1 and CDR2 sequences are SGHTA and FQGNSA. The CDR3 covers 16 residues. The germline V and J ends were trimmed by 2 bases and 6 bases, with 17 bases remaining between them.

This clonotype came up many times. CDR3 DNA: TGTGCCAGCAGCTTTAGCGAGAGCTCCTACAATGAGCAGTTCTTC. Translating it yields CASSFSESSYNEQFF. The V call is TRBV7-9, the J call TRBJ2-1, with D possibly matching TRBD2 (5 bases). V dropped 3 bases and J dropped 0 bases, with 9 bases sitting between them. Germline V lookup: CDR1 SEHNR, CDR2 FQNEAQ (reference sequence). The CDR3 loop spans 15 amino acids.

In DNA form, the CDR3 reads TGCGCCAGCAGACCAACAGGGGTAGGGGACGAGCAGTACTTC. Its protein is CASRPTGVGDEQYF. The V gene is TRBV5-1, the J gene TRBJ2-7; 7 nucleotides match TRBD1. Trimming took 5 bases from V and 5 from J; bases not matched to a gene: 10. The V gene's germline CDR1 is SGHRS and CDR2 YFSETQ. This CDR3 has 14 amino acids.